The sequence of this TCR beta chain was determined in a study of beta chain features in type 1 diabetes. Study-wide points: Among patients with Type 1 diabetes, TCRB CDR3s were moderately but significantly shorter in every one of the four CD4+ subsets. TCRB rearrangement may or may not be influenced by HLA type; here this remained unresolved.

This CDR3 has 17 residues. Germline CDR1 MGHRA, CDR2 YSYEKL. The V and J ends lost 0 bases and 4 bases respectively, with 18 bases between them. To note about this clone: Its specificity is unknown.

Since all of the isolated RNA was reverse transcribed, expressed TCRB transcripts were what got sequenced. Profiling relied on immunoSEQ multiplex PCR, and the TCRdb table lists in-frame clones only, not all of them. The sample lists under 850,000 clones; roughly an eighth were seen once. Stem cell-like memory, regulatory, central memory and naive CD4+ cells were sorted via CD45RO/CCR7/CD25/CD127/CD95/CD27. Purities over 95% were achieved in all sorted populations. This receptor was identified in a man aged 18 to 29 with type 1 diabetes. V is TRBV4-1 and J is TRBJ1-2; no clear D. Sequenced material: naive CD4+ T cells from blood. CDR3 in DNA: TGCGCCAGCAGCCAAGAGCCCCCCTCCGCTCTTCTCTATGGCTACACCTTC. Encoded protein: CASSQEPPSALLYGYTF.